This TCR beta chain derives from a study of OX40 agonist ivuxolimab in advanced cancers. Overall study: Ivuxolimab, which patients received intravenously every 2 weeks, was dosed at 0.01 to 10 mg/kg. Past anti-PD-1, anti-PD-L1 or anti-CTLA-4 therapy was accepted, and roughly 42% had received some. Three patients got partial responses; one had hepatocellular carcinoma and two had cutaneous melanoma. Broader study findings: Normalized expansion of T-cell clones was also low for some nonresponders.

In the case of this clone: The antigen is undetermined.

TCRdb's copy holds only in-frame clones and misses some; the assay was immunoSEQ multiplex PCR. Of 50,000 or so clones detected, roughly nine tenths appear once; the ten largest clones hold less than 7%. This sequence was found in an adult with an advanced solid tumor such as melanoma, head and neck, liver or kidney cancer. The input for sequencing was CD4+ or CD8+ T cells sorted from blood, taken in a trial of the OX40 agonist ivuxolimab.

The CDR3, as DNA: TGTGCCAGCAGCTTGGGGGCCACAATTAGCAATCAGCCCCAGCATTTT. This encodes CASSLGATISNQPQHF. The J gene is TRBJ1-5, the V gene TRBV5-8; D is uncertain. The V gene's germline CDR1 is SGHTS and CDR2 YDEGEE. This CDR3 has 16 residues. The V end lost 0 bases, the J end lost 0 bases, and 10 bases lay between the germline ends.